This T cell receptor beta chain was sequenced for a study of T cell responses to AZD1222 COVID-19 vaccine. The method was immunoSEQ multiplex PCR; TCRdb's version includes in-frame clones alone and lacks a portion of them. This table has tens of thousands of clones, about 92% appearing once. Study results and limitations: Donors, mostly white British, included more females; clonal diversity was possibly underestimated. It was only five to seven AZD1222 recipients who were seropositive at baseline. Spike-specific TCR breadth and depth went up after people got two AZD1222 doses.

Concerning this clone: No antigen is known for it.

The material sequenced was peripheral blood, taken 28 days after the second AZD1222 dose. The TCR sequence derives from an adult who received the AZD1222 COVID-19 vaccine.

CDR3 coding DNA: TGCGCCAGCAGCCAAGAGAACTACGAGCAGTACTTC. Amino acids: CASSQENYEQYF. The genes are TRBV4-1 and TRBJ2-7; D is undetermined. The CDR3 sequence is 12 residues long. In germline, CDR1 is MGHRA, CDR2 YSYEKL. V was pared by 0 bases and J by 3 bases, with 3 bases between.